One sample yielded the 27 T cell receptor beta chains listed below, sequenced in a study of cytomegalovirus exposure and HLA in healthy donors. 60 Vbeta and 13 Jbeta primers were used in PCR. Assay used: immunoSEQ multiplex PCR; TCRdb lists only in-frame clones, some missing. The sample consists of 200,000 to 300,000 clones, approximately 78% of them appearing once. Material: PBMCs. The receptors here all came from a boy younger than 18 in good health and CMV-seronegative.

J is TRBJ2-3 and V is TRBV27; 7 bases line up with TRBD1. Germline-derived CDR1 and CDR2 are MNHEY and SMNVEV (reference sequence). Trimming took 8 bases from V and 0 from J; bases not matched to a gene: 14. This CDR3 is 17 amino acids long. The CDR3 loop reads CASGHPLRDRSTDTQYF. The DNA for the CDR3 is TGTGCCAGCGGCCATCCTCTCCGGGACAGAAGCACAGATACGCAGTATTTT.

This clone showed up just once. The J gene is TRBJ2-2, the V gene TRBV27; D is perhaps TRBD2 (6 bases). Germline V gene lookup returns CDR1 MNHEY and CDR2 SMNVEV (reference sequence). Trimming stripped 6 bases from V and 4 bases from J, with 15 bases between. The CDR3 spans 15 residues. The CDR3: CASSSEGAGTGELFF. CDR3 nucleotides: TGTGCCAGCAGCTCCGAGGGAGCGGGCACCGGGGAGCTGTTTTTT.

This clone was found a few times. V usage is TRBV30 and J usage is TRBJ2-1; maybe TRBD2 (7 bases). CDR3 length equals 15 residues. The V gene's germline CDR1 is GTSNPN and CDR2 SVGIG (reference sequence). Trimming shortened V by 2 bases and J by 7 bases, and 18 bases separated the two germline ends. CDR3: CAWSTGAGGFNEQFF. The DNA of the CDR3 is TGTGCCTGGAGTACGGGGGCCGGGGGGTTTAATGAGCAGTTCTTC.

This clone was observed a handful of times. The chain couples TRBV5-4 to TRBJ2-7, with TRBD1 as a possible D gene (5 bases). Trimming took off 2 bases at V and 5 bases at J, with 8 bases between the two ends. The CDR3 runs to 12 residues. The germline V gene encodes CDR1 SGHNT and CDR2 YYREEE (reference sequence). The CDR3 spells CASSFWGNEQYF. The CDR3 DNA is TGTGCCAGCAGCTTCTGGGGCAACGAGCAGTACTTC.

The chain recombines TRBV5-4 with TRBJ1-1; TRBD1 agrees at 8 bases. With V trimmed by 5 bases and J by 0 bases, 6 bases remained unmatched. This CDR3 is 15 amino acids long. Germline V gene sequence: CDR1 SGHNT, CDR2 YYREEE (reference sequence). The CDR3 loop is CASSSGGPMNTEAFF. CDR3 in DNA: TGTGCCAGCAGTTCAGGGGGCCCAATGAACACTGAAGCTTTCTTT.

The chain recombines TRBV9 with TRBJ2-3; a possible D gene is TRBD1 (6 bases). V lost 1 base and J 7 bases, leaving 25 bases between the germline ends. CDR3 length: 18 residues. Germline V gives CDR1 SGDLS, CDR2 YYNGEE. The CDR3 DNA reads TGTGCCAGCAGCGTAATTTGGTCTAGTAGGGGGTATAGGTATACGCAGTATTTT. Its protein product is CASSVIWSSRGYRYTQYF.

CDR3 sequence (DNA): TGCGCCAGCAGCTTGGGGGGGGACTACTACGAGCAGTACTTC. Amino acid sequence: CASSLGGDYYEQYF. V usage is TRBV5-1 and J usage is TRBJ2-7, with 7 bases that match TRBD2. CDR3 length: 14 residues. Per the germline V gene, CDR1 is SGHRS and CDR2 is YFSETQ. The J segment lost 3 bases and the V segment lost 0 bases, leaving 3 bases of the junction unmatched.

The chain uses TRBV7-6 and TRBJ2-2, with 11 positions matching TRBD2. Germline V CDR1 and CDR2: SGHVS, FNYEAQ. Trimming at V came to 7 bases and at J to 5 bases, leaving 6 bases not matched to a gene. The CDR3 covers 15 residues. The DNA for the CDR3 is TGTGCCAGCACTCAAAGGACTAGCGGGACCGGGGAGCTGTTTTTT. Translated: CASTQRTSGTGELFF.

The J gene is TRBJ1-2, the V gene TRBV30, with a possible D match to TRBD1 (5 bases). From germline, CDR1 is GTSNPN and CDR2 SVGIG (reference sequence). Trimming took 4 bases from V and 6 from J, leaving 18 bases between them. The CDR3 is 14 amino acids. The chain's CDR3 is CAWTRGPLEDGYTF. The CDR3 coding sequence is TGTGCCTGGACAAGGGGCCCACTCGAAGATGGCTACACCTTC. The full variable domain, rest sourced from reference TRBV30 and TRBJ1-2, is SQTIHQWPATLVQPVGSPLSLECTVEGTSNPNLYWYRQAAGRGLQLLFYSVGIGQISSEVPQNLSASRPQDRQFILSSKKLLLSDSGFYLCAWTRGPLEDGYTFGSGTRLTVV.

The chain combines TRBV25-1 with TRBJ2-7, with 13 positions matching TRBD2. The CDR3 runs 15 residues. With 1 base clipped from V and 5 bases from J, the junction kept 2 bases outside the gene matches. Germline V gene lookup returns CDR1 MGHDK and CDR2 SYGVNS. The CDR3 sequence: CASSEFGTSGNEQYF. Here the CDR3 DNA reads TGTGCCAGCAGTGAATTTGGGACTAGCGGGAACGAGCAGTACTTC.

This clone appeared a few times. The chain uses TRBV7-3 and TRBJ1-1; weak D call: TRBD1 (5 bases). Germline assignment: CDR1 SGHTA and CDR2 FQGTGA. This CDR3 region has 14 residues. V was cut by 5 bases and J by 1 base, with 11 bases left in between. DNA of the CDR3: TGTGCCAGCAGCACTTCGACAGAGAACACTGAAGCTTTCTTT. Protein product: CASSTSTENTEAFF.

The table lists this clone with a count of one. An end of the junction differs from the germline gene, which may be a read error. The chain is built from TRBV6-5 and TRBJ2-7, with 7 bases lining up with TRBD1. The germline gives CDR1 MNHEY, CDR2 SVGAGI. This CDR3 is 14 amino acids long. CDR3 sequence: CASRTTGPDYEQYF. In nucleotides, the CDR3 is TGTGCCAGCAGAACGACAGGGCCTGACTACGAACAGTACTTC.

This rearrangement joins TRBV29-1 to TRBJ2-1, with 10 bases matching TRBD2. This CDR3 is built from 14 residues. From germline, CDR1 is SQVTM and CDR2 ANQGSEA. V shed 4 bases, J shed 3 bases, and the junction held 3 bases outside the gene matches. The DNA of the CDR3 is TGCAGCGTTGGAGGGACTAGCGACTACAATGAGCAGTTCTTC. It codes for CSVGGTSDYNEQFF.

The rearrangement links TRBV6-1 to TRBJ1-1; unclear D gene. The CDR3 totals 10 residues. Per germline, CDR1 MNHNS and CDR2 SASEGT. V was clipped by 9 bases and J by 3 bases, with 5 bases between them. CDR3 in DNA: TGTGCCAGTTTATACACTGAAGCTTTCTTT. It translates to CASLYTEAFF.

The chain joins TRBV5-1 to TRBJ2-4, with 7 bases identical to TRBD1. V gave up 3 bases and J gave up 2 bases; unmatched junction bases: 17. Germline V gives CDR1 SGHRS, CDR2 YFSETQ. This CDR3 is 19 amino acids long. The CDR3 spells CASSSIKNPGQRTKNIQYF. Here the CDR3 DNA reads TGCGCCAGCAGCTCAATAAAAAACCCGGGACAGAGAACCAAAAACATTCAGTACTTC. Full variable domain (missing parts from reference TRBV5-1 and TRBJ2-4): KAGVTQTPRYLIKTRGQQVTLSCSPISGHRSVSWYQQTPGQGLQFLFEYFSETQRNKGNFPGRFSGRQFSNSRSEMNVSTLELGDSALYLCASSSIKNPGQRTKNIQYFGAGTRLSVL.

The rearrangement joins TRBV6-5 to TRBJ2-7; possible D gene TRBD1, 6 bases. The CDR3 spans 14 residues. The V gene lost 0 bases and the J gene lost 6 bases, with 12 bases spanning the gap. Germline CDR1 and CDR2: MNHEY and SVGAGI. Here the CDR3 reads CASSYSRRGREQYF. In nucleotides, the CDR3 is TGTGCCAGCAGTTACTCGCGCAGGGGACGCGAGCAGTACTTC.

The V call is TRBV11-2, the J call TRBJ1-2; D is unresolved. The V gene's germline CDR1 is SGHAT and CDR2 FQNNGV. Trimming pared 0 bases from V and 2 bases from J, leaving 7 bases between. This CDR3 has 14 amino acids. The chain's CDR3 is CASSLDRRNYGYTF. The CDR3 DNA reads TGTGCCAGCAGCTTAGATCGGAGGAACTATGGCTACACCTTC.

The CDR3, as DNA: TGCGCCAGCAGCTTGGGGAGACAGGACTATGGCTACACCTTC. This sequence encodes CASSLGRQDYGYTF. The chain employs TRBV5-1 and TRBJ1-2; possible D gene TRBD1, 6 bases. Trimming removed 0 bases from V and 3 bases from J, with 9 bases in between. The length of the CDR3 is 14 residues. Germline V gene data show CDR1 as SGHRS and CDR2 as YFSETQ.

The rearrangement uses TRBV27 and TRBJ1-6, with D perhaps TRBD1 (5 bases). CDR3 length: 14 amino acids. Trimming removed 6 bases from V and 9 bases from J, with 15 bases in between. CDR1 is MNHEY, CDR2 SMNVEV, per germline (reference sequence). CDR3 DNA: TGTGCCAGCAGAGTATTAGGGCAGGGTTCACCCCTCCACTTT. Translated: CASRVLGQGSPLHF.

The chain uses TRBV4-1 and TRBJ2-7; 8 nucleotides line up with TRBD1. The CDR3 spans 16 residues. CDR1 is MGHRA, CDR2 YSYEKL, per germline. V was clipped by 4 bases and J by 2 bases; unmatched bases: 10. Here the CDR3 reads CASSRLPGQAPYEQYF. The CDR3 DNA sequence: TGCGCCAGCAGCCGTCTCCCGGGACAGGCCCCCTACGAGCAGTACTTC.

This sequence joins TRBV5-1 and TRBJ2-2; possible D gene TRBD1, 6 bases. Germline-derived CDR1 and CDR2 are SGHRS and YFSETQ. V was cut by 1 base and J by 4 bases, with 20 bases left in between. CDR3 size: 18 residues. The CDR3 nucleotides read TGCGCCAGCAGCTTGCGGACAGCCTCGCTCCAATTCACCGGGGAGCTGTTTTTT. Amino acid sequence: CASSLRTASLQFTGELFF. Full variable domain (rest looked up from reference TRBV5-1 and TRBJ2-2): KAGVTQTPRYLIKTRGQQVTLSCSPISGHRSVSWYQQTPGQGLQFLFEYFSETQRNKGNFPGRFSGRQFSNSRSEMNVSTLELGDSALYLCASSLRTASLQFTGELFFGEGSRLTVL.

This chain links TRBV15 with TRBJ2-1; tentative D call: TRBD2 (5 bases). CDR1 is LNHNV and CDR2 is YYDKDF in the germline V gene (reference sequence). This CDR3 has 16 residues. V was shortened by 0 bases and J by 7 bases, with 16 bases between the two germline ends. This CDR3 is CATSREGSRVPNEQFF. In DNA, the CDR3 is TGTGCCACCAGCAGAGAGGGCTCGAGGGTCCCGAATGAGCAGTTCTTC.

The V call is TRBV15, the J call TRBJ2-1; unclear D gene. Trimming shortened V by 0 bases and J by 4 bases, and 13 bases separated the two germline ends. Germline assignment: CDR1 LNHNV and CDR2 YYDKDF (reference sequence). This CDR3 contains 16 residues. The CDR3 DNA follows: TGTGCCACCAGCAGAGAGCTACCCGGTTTTTACAATGAGCAGTTCTTC. Residues: CATSRELPGFYNEQFF. Full variable domain (rest looked up from reference TRBV15 and TRBJ2-1): DAMVIQNPRYQVTQFGKPVTLSCSQTLNHNVMYWYQQKSSQAPKLLFHYYDKDFNNEADTPDNFQSRRPNTSFCFLDIRSPGLGDTAMYLCATSRELPGFYNEQFFGPGTRLTVL.

The CDR3 sequence: CSAKGDAEAFF. The CDR3 DNA reads as TGCAGTGCTAAAGGAGACGCTGAAGCTTTCTTT. The V call is TRBV20-1, the J call TRBJ1-1; D is unclear. This CDR3 has 11 amino acids. The V end was cut by 4 bases, the J end by 6 bases, with 9 bases between. The germline CDR1 and CDR2 sequences are DFQATT and SNEGSKA (reference sequence).

The rearrangement links TRBV19 to TRBJ2-1; D remains ambiguous. Germline-derived CDR1 and CDR2 are LNHDA and SQIVND (reference sequence). The CDR3 runs to 13 residues. Trimming cost V 3 bases and J 3 bases, with 6 bases left between them. The CDR3 nucleotides are TGTGCCAGTAGTATTGACAACTACAATGAGCAGTTCTTC. Translation: CASSIDNYNEQFF. The full variable domain, completed using reference TRBV19 and TRBJ2-1, is DGGITQSPKYLFRKEGQNVTLSCEQNLNHDAMYWYRQDPGQGLRLIYYSQIVNDFQKGDIAEGYSVSREKKESFPLTVTSAQKNPTAFYLCASSIDNYNEQFFGPGTRLTVL.

This clone was counted ten times or more. The chain couples TRBV14 to TRBJ2-1; TRBD2 might be the D (6 bases). Deletions cut 4 bases from V and 5 bases from J, with 9 bases between. Germline CDR1 and CDR2: SGHDN and FVKESK. CDR3 length: 13 residues. CDR3 nucleotides: TGTGCCAGCAGCCCCGGGAGTCACAATGAGCAGTTCTTC. Encoded protein: CASSPGSHNEQFF.

The chain joins TRBV4-1 to TRBJ2-5; D perhaps matches TRBD1 (5 bases). The V and J ends lost 1 base and 5 bases respectively, with 14 bases between them. This CDR3 is built from 15 residues. Germline V gene lookup returns CDR1 MGHRA and CDR2 YSYEKL. The CDR3: CASSQAAGIRETQYF. The CDR3 nucleotides are TGCGCCAGCAGCCAAGCCGCAGGGATTCGCGAGACCCAGTACTTC.